The 23 T cell receptor beta chains below all came from one sample that was sequenced in a study of blood T cells in healthy people across ages. With a J-beta primer mix and a sample-barcoded 5' primer, a second PCR ran 7 to 11 cycles. One entry per CDR3 protein results from TCRdb running MiXCR on the 5' RACE reads. The profile shows 650,000 to 1,000,000 distinct CDR3 sequences, about 34% of them singletons. Material for sequencing was blood. The receptors were gathered from a young man in good health.

This chain links TRBV6-5 with TRBJ2-2; D possibly corresponds to TRBD1 (6 bases). The CDR3 loop spans 16 amino acids. The germline gives CDR1 MNHEY, CDR2 SVGAGI. V was clipped by 5 bases and J by 4 bases, with 17 bases between them. CDR3 DNA sequence: TGTGCCAGCAGTCTCCGACAGGTCCCAGTCACCGGGGAGCTGTTTTTT. Amino acid sequence: CASSLRQVPVTGELFF.

This clonotype was observed many times. The chain combines TRBV4-3 with TRBJ1-2; D is unresolved. Deletions cut 5 bases from V and 4 bases from J, with 11 bases between. CDR1 and CDR2 from the germline V gene are LGHNA and YSLEER. CDR3 length equals 13 residues. The chain's CDR3 is CASSVGRSYGYTF. The CDR3 nucleotides read TGCGCCAGCAGCGTAGGACGTAGCTATGGCTACACCTTC.

The chain couples TRBV4-3 to TRBJ1-2; D might be TRBD1 (6 bases). Per the germline V gene, CDR1 is LGHNA and CDR2 is YSLEER. The V and J ends lost 3 bases and 2 bases respectively, with 16 bases between them. The CDR3 runs 16 residues. The CDR3 DNA reads as TGCGCCAGCAGCCAGGCGGGGGGCTCAGAAAACTATGGCTACACCTTC. Protein: CASSQAGGSENYGYTF.

This clonotype has a handful of counts. J is TRBJ2-1 and V is TRBV27; D uncertain. V lost 8 bases to trimming and J lost 7 bases, with 18 bases between them. The length of the CDR3 is 14 residues. Per germline, CDR1 MNHEY and CDR2 SMNVEV (reference sequence). The CDR3 spells CASQRQAGRNEQFF. For the CDR3, the DNA is TGTGCCAGCCAACGGCAGGCCGGAAGGAATGAGCAGTTCTTC.

For this clonotype: Just one base apart from a much larger clone, this may be a read error. The rearrangement uses TRBV7-9 and TRBJ2-1; TRBD2 aligns across 7 bases. V shed 5 bases, J shed 4 bases, and the junction held 11 bases outside the gene matches. Germline CDR1 and CDR2: SEHNR and FQNEAQ (reference sequence). The CDR3 runs to 16 residues. CDR3: CASSQRPAGQYNEQFF. In DNA form, the CDR3 reads TGTGCCAGCAGCCAACGACCAGCGGGGCAATACAATGAGCAGTTCTTC.

The chain is built from TRBV4-2 and TRBJ1-5, with D unclear. This CDR3 spans 16 amino acids. V was shortened by 2 bases and J by 3 bases, with 14 bases between the two germline ends. The germline V gene has CDR1 LGHNA and CDR2 YNFKEQ. In DNA form, the CDR3 reads TGTGCCAGCAGCCAAAGCCCTGGCTACACCAATCAGCCCCAGCATTTT. It codes for CASSQSPGYTNQPQHF.

This clonotype has a handful of counts. This chain joins TRBV9 and TRBJ2-5; tentative D call: TRBD2 (5 bases). The CDR3 loop spans 16 amino acids. Looked up from germline, CDR1 is SGDLS and CDR2 is YYNGEE. V was clipped by 0 bases and J by 3 bases, with 15 bases between them. CDR3 nucleotide sequence: TGTGCCAGCAGCGTAGGGAGGCTAGCCTTCGAAGAGACCCAGTACTTC. It is translated as CASSVGRLAFEETQYF.

V and J are TRBV20-1 and TRBJ1-1; a weak D match, TRBD1 (5 bases). The CDR3 sequence is 12 residues long. Germline lookup yields CDR1 DFQATT and CDR2 SNEGSKA (reference sequence). CDR3 in DNA: TGCAGGGGACTGGGAGGGAACACTGAAGCTTTCTTT. Amino acid sequence: CRGLGGNTEAFF.

Concerning this clonotype: An end of the junction differs from the germline gene, which may be a read error. The rearrangement joins TRBV6-6 to TRBJ2-7; D is perhaps TRBD1 or TRBD2 (5 bases each). Germline V gives CDR1 MNHNY, CDR2 SVGAGI (reference sequence). This CDR3 comprises 15 residues. The CDR3 DNA reads as TGTGCCGGCAGTTACCCGGGACGGCTCTCCTACGAGCAGTACTTC. Amino acid sequence: CAGSYPGRLSYEQYF.

There are many counts of this clonotype. The chain carries TRBV4-2 and TRBJ2-1; either TRBD1 or TRBD2 may fit D (5 bases each). V lost 4 bases, J lost 14 bases, and 18 bases lay in between. The CDR3 runs 13 residues. From germline, CDR1 is LGHNA and CDR2 YNFKEQ. CDR3 in amino acids: CASSPTWDPRKFF. CDR3 DNA: TGTGCCAGCAGCCCGACGTGGGACCCCCGAAAGTTCTTC.

This clonotype was counted many times. An end of the junction differs from the germline gene, which may be a read error. V and J are TRBV29-1 and TRBJ2-7; weak D call: TRBD1 (6 bases). This CDR3 is 16 amino acids long. Germline V gene lookup returns CDR1 SQVTM and CDR2 ANQGSEA. CDR3 bases: TGCAGCGTGTCCGGGACAATGGTAGCCACCTCCCACGAGCAGTACTTC. Translating it yields CSVSGTMVATSHEQYF.

The V call is TRBV24-1, the J call TRBJ2-1, with D hard to call. The CDR3 runs 16 residues. Trimming removed 3 bases from V and 4 bases from J, with 15 bases in between. CDR1 is KGHDR and CDR2 is SFDVKD in the germline V gene. The CDR3 loop reads CATSDPQSPKYNEQFF. The CDR3 DNA reads TGTGCCACCAGTGATCCTCAGAGCCCTAAATACAATGAGCAGTTCTTC.

The V gene is TRBV7-2, the J gene TRBJ2-5; 7 nucleotides match TRBD1. J lost 11 bases, V lost 5 bases, and 14 bases had no gene match. This CDR3 spans 14 amino acids. Germline CDR1 is SGHTA and CDR2 is FQGNSA. CDR3: CASSQGVFGNEQYF. The CDR3 DNA follows: TGTGCCAGCAGCCAGGGGGTTTTCGGGAATGAGCAGTACTTC.

This clonotype has a count of ten or more. The chain has TRBV4-3 and TRBJ2-5; 11 positions match TRBD2. CDR1 and CDR2 from the germline V gene are LGHNA and YSLEER. V trimming: 0 bases; J trimming: 5 bases; junction bases outside the gene matches: 14. This CDR3 is 19 amino acids long. This chain's CDR3 is CASSQDSLAGALGRETQYF. The CDR3 DNA reads as TGCGCCAGCAGCCAAGATTCACTAGCGGGGGCTCTCGGGCGGGAGACCCAGTACTTC.

This chain joins TRBV7-2 and TRBJ1-5; 9 bases match TRBD1. The CDR3 runs 15 residues. The V gene end was trimmed by 3 bases and the J gene end by 2 bases; junction bases not matched to a gene: 2. Germline V gives CDR1 SGHTA, CDR2 FQGNSA. CDR3 in amino acids: CASSFTGGGNQPQHF. CDR3 nucleotide sequence: TGTGCCAGCAGCTTTACAGGGGGCGGCAATCAGCCCCAGCATTTT.

A remark on this clonotype: Given a much more abundant clone one base away, this may be a read error. V and J are TRBV4-3 and TRBJ2-1, with D perhaps TRBD2 (7 bases). Looked up from germline, CDR1 is LGHNA and CDR2 is YSLEER. CDR3 length equals 17 residues. The CDR3 region is CASSQDQGGGDYNGQFF. CDR3 nucleotide sequence: TGCGCCAGCAGCCAAGACCAAGGAGGGGGGGACTACAATGGGCAGTTCTTC.

On this clonotype: This may arise from a read error, as a much more abundant clone is one base away. J is TRBJ2-3 and V is TRBV7-2; D is perhaps TRBD1 or TRBD2 (6 bases each). Germline assignment: CDR1 SGHTA and CDR2 FQGNSA. Trimming removed 4 bases at V and 3 bases at J, with 17 bases between. This CDR3 has 16 amino acids. In DNA, the CDR3 is TGTGCCAGCAGCTCCTTAGTGGGGGGCCTAACAGATACGCAGTATTTT. Translation gives CASSSLVGGLTDTQYF.

This clonotype is a singleton in its sample. The chain carries TRBV27 and TRBJ1-1; D is undetermined. V shed 5 bases and J shed 1 base, with 11 bases lying between them. Per the germline V gene, CDR1 is MNHEY and CDR2 is SMNVEV (reference sequence). CDR3 length: 14 residues. CDR3 loop: CASSPRQWNTEAFF. In DNA form, the CDR3 reads TGTGCCAGCAGTCCCCGACAATGGAACACTGAAGCTTTCTTT.

About this clonotype itself: An end of the junction differs from the germline gene, which may be a read error. The J gene is TRBJ1-1, the V gene TRBV5-1; a possible D gene is TRBD1 (5 bases). This CDR3 is 11 amino acids long. In germline, CDR1 is SGHRS, CDR2 YFSETQ. The CDR3 nucleotides read TGTGCCAGCAGCCTTGACAGAGAAGCTTTCTTT. It encodes CASSLDREAFF.

V gene TRBV12-3 or TRBV12-4 combines with J gene TRBJ1-2; possibly TRBD1 for D (6 bases). Trimming took off 5 bases at V and 8 bases at J, with 21 bases between the two ends. This CDR3 region has 15 residues. The CDR3 spells CASSPILGGKGGYTF. The CDR3 coding sequence is TGTGCCAGCAGTCCCATTTTAGGGGGGAAGGGCGGCTACACCTTC.

The J gene is TRBJ2-5, the V gene TRBV14; D gene uncertain. With 0 bases removed from V and 0 bases from J, the gap between germline ends came to 11 bases. The CDR3 loop spans 16 amino acids. Looked up from germline, CDR1 is SGHDN and CDR2 is FVKESK. In DNA, the CDR3 is TGTGCCAGCAGCCAAGATTTACTACGTTACCAAGAGACCCAGTACTTC. This sequence encodes CASSQDLLRYQETQYF.

J is TRBJ2-5 and V is TRBV2; D possibly matches TRBD1 or TRBD2 (5 bases each). Trimming stripped 4 bases from V and 1 base from J, with 10 bases between. Looked up from germline, CDR1 is SNHLY and CDR2 is FYNNEI. The CDR3 extends over 14 amino acids. The chain's CDR3 is CASSGGSGQETQYF. Written as DNA, the CDR3 is TGTGCCAGCAGTGGGGGGTCAGGCCAAGAGACCCAGTACTTC. Full variable domain (remainder filled in from reference TRBV2 and TRBJ2-5): EPEVTQTPSHQVTQMGQEVILRCVPISNHLYFYWYRQILGQKVEFLVSFYNNEISEKSEIFDDQFSVERPDGSNFTLKIRSTKLEDSAMYFCASSGGSGQETQYFGPGTRLLVL.

The chain couples TRBV2 to TRBJ2-1; the D gene is possibly TRBD2 (6 bases). V was pared by 6 bases and J by 0 bases, with 9 bases between. Per the germline V gene, CDR1 is SNHLY and CDR2 is FYNNEI. The CDR3 length is 14 residues. DNA for the CDR3: TGTGCCAGCAGGAAGACTAGCTCCTACAATGAGCAGTTCTTC. This translates into CASRKTSSYNEQFF.